This TCR beta chain was observed in a study of OX40 agonist ivuxolimab in advanced cancers. Study results and caveats: At 0.1 to 3.0 mg/kg and by week 6, CD4+ and CD8+ T cells in the blood had expanded clonally. Certain nonresponding patients likewise had low normalized T-cell clonal expansion.

As to this clone: Its antigen is not identified.

The cohort excluded patients with autoimmune disease history or systemic immunosuppression. Here immunoSEQ multiplex PCR was the method, and the copy in TCRdb shows in-frame clones only, minus some. The sample consists of around 99,000 clones, around 93% of them appearing once. Sequencing was performed on CD4+ or CD8+ T cells sorted from blood, taken in a trial of the OX40 agonist ivuxolimab. The clonotype comes from an adult with an advanced solid tumor such as melanoma, head and neck, liver or kidney cancer.

The CDR3 DNA reads TGTGCCAGCAGTTCGGAAGGAAACACCATATATTTT. Translated: CASSSEGNTIYF. This chain uses TRBV6-6 with TRBJ1-3, with no clear D. The CDR3 loop spans 12 amino acids. Germline V lookup: CDR1 MNHNY, CDR2 SVGAGI (reference sequence). V gave up 4 bases and J gave up 4 bases, with 5 bases separating them.